The 23 T cell receptor beta chains in this list originate from one sample, sequenced in a study of T cells in localized non-small cell lung cancer. Here immunoSEQ multiplex PCR was the method, and the copy in TCRdb shows in-frame clones only, minus some. The sample has 25,000 to 35,000 clones, roughly nine tenths seen once. Sequenced here: peripheral blood, sampled before any cancer treatment. The receptors shown here come from a woman aged 40-69 years with stage I lung adenocarcinoma.

This rearrangement joins TRBV5-1 to TRBJ1-1; TRBD1 agrees at 7 bases. The V gene end was trimmed by 1 base and the J gene end by 2 bases; junction bases not matched to a gene: 5. Germline V gene lookup returns CDR1 SGHRS and CDR2 YFSETQ. CDR3 length: 15 residues. CDR3 in DNA: TGCGCCAGCAGCTTGACCGGACAGGAAAACACTGAAGCTTTCTTT. Translation gives CASSLTGQENTEAFF.

The chain has TRBV4-3 and TRBJ1-4; the match to TRBD1 covers 8 bases. V shed 0 bases, J shed 7 bases, and the junction held 7 bases outside the gene matches. This CDR3 is 16 amino acids long. Germline CDR1 is LGHNA and CDR2 is YSLEER. CDR3 nucleotide sequence: TGCGCCAGCAGCCAAGATGGGACAGGATCATTTGAAAAACTGTTTTTT. Translation gives CASSQDGTGSFEKLFF.

The chain combines TRBV28 with TRBJ2-3; D uncertain. Per germline, CDR1 MDHEN and CDR2 SYDVKM. V lost 7 bases, J lost 0 bases, and 11 bases lay in between. CDR3 length equals 14 residues. CDR3 amino acids: CASTIGLSTDTQYF. CDR3 DNA sequence: TGTGCCAGCACGATAGGGTTGAGCACAGATACGCAGTATTTT.

The chain has TRBV2 and TRBJ2-7; 7 bases align to TRBD1. The CDR3 runs 11 residues. Germline CDR1 is SNHLY and CDR2 is FYNNEI. The V and J ends lost 8 bases and 6 bases, in that order; junction bases with no gene match: 4. As DNA, the CDR3 is TGTGCCAGCGGGGGACAGACCGAGCAGTACTTC. Its translation: CASGGQTEQYF. The whole variable domain, remainder taken from reference TRBV2 and TRBJ2-7, is EPEVTQTPSHQVTQMGQEVILRCVPISNHLYFYWYRQILGQKVEFLVSFYNNEISEKSEIFDDQFSVERPDGSNFTLKIRSTKLEDSAMYFCASGGQTEQYFGPGTRLTVT.

V gene TRBV2 combines with J gene TRBJ1-1; tentatively, D is TRBD1 (6 bases). CDR1 is SNHLY, CDR2 FYNNEI, per germline. Between the trimmed V and J ends, which lost 7 bases and 5 bases, there was a span of 17 bases. The CDR3 is 14 residues long. CDR3 loop: CASNLQQGGTEAFF. CDR3 coding DNA: TGTGCCAGCAACCTACAACAGGGAGGAACTGAAGCTTTCTTT.

The rearrangement links TRBV29-1 to TRBJ2-7; no firm D call. Trimming took off 0 bases at V and 3 bases at J, with 6 bases between the two ends. Germline CDR1 and CDR2: SQVTM and ANQGSEA. The length of the CDR3 is 12 residues. CDR3 coding DNA: TGCAGCGTTGAAGATGGCATCTACGAGCAGTACTTC. This codes for CSVEDGIYEQYF.

The V gene is TRBV6-6, the J gene TRBJ2-1, with 9 bases that match TRBD2. The CDR3 length is 15 residues. The germline CDR1 and CDR2 sequences are MNHNY and SVGAGI (reference sequence). Losses at the gene ends were 6 bases for V and 4 bases for J; bases not matched to a gene: 7. The CDR3 reads CASRQTSGYYNEQFF. The CDR3 region has the DNA TGTGCCAGCAGGCAAACTAGCGGGTATTACAATGAGCAGTTCTTC.

The chain combines TRBV27 with TRBJ2-7; the match to TRBD2 covers 12 bases. Looked up from germline, CDR1 is MNHEY and CDR2 is SMNVEV (reference sequence). CDR3 length: 15 residues. J lost 2 bases, V lost 3 bases, and 2 bases had no gene match. In DNA form, the CDR3 reads TGTGCCAGCAGTTTTGGGACTAGCGGGCCCTACGAGCAGTACTTC. This translates into CASSFGTSGPYEQYF.

CDR3 residues: CASSETTLNTEAFF. The CDR3 DNA is TGTGCCAGCAGTGAGACGACACTGAACACTGAAGCTTTCTTT. The genes are TRBV6-1 and TRBJ1-1; D not certain. This CDR3 has 14 residues. Germline V gene sequence: CDR1 MNHNS, CDR2 SASEGT. V was cut by 3 bases and J by 0 bases, with 8 bases left in between.

The chain couples TRBV4-2 to TRBJ1-3, with a possible D match to TRBD1 (6 bases). The V gene's germline CDR1 is LGHNA and CDR2 YNFKEQ. The CDR3 has 15 amino acids. The V end was cut by 4 bases, the J end by 0 bases, with 10 bases between. CDR3 residues: CASSPGTRSGNTIYF. In nucleotides, the CDR3 is TGTGCCAGCAGCCCCGGGACACGCTCTGGAAACACCATATATTTT.

This sequence joins TRBV27 and TRBJ2-3, with D maybe TRBD2 (7 bases). CDR3 length: 14 residues. V lost 6 bases to trimming and J lost 3 bases, with 13 bases between them. Germline CDR1 reads MNHEY; CDR2 reads SMNVEV (reference sequence). The CDR3 region has the DNA TGTGCCAGCAGAGTAGGGGGGGTAACAGATACGCAGTATTTT. Translation gives CASRVGGVTDTQYF.

The chain is built from TRBV2 and TRBJ2-5, with D maybe TRBD1 (6 bases). V was cut by 7 bases and J by 2 bases, with 11 bases left in between. The CDR3 consists of 13 residues. CDR1 and CDR2 from the germline V gene are SNHLY and FYNNEI. The CDR3 bases are TGTGCCAGCACCGAAGGACAGCAAGAGACCCAGTACTTC. This codes for CASTEGQQETQYF. Drawing the rest from reference TRBV2 and TRBJ2-5, the complete variable domain is EPEVTQTPSHQVTQMGQEVILRCVPISNHLYFYWYRQILGQKVEFLVSFYNNEISEKSEIFDDQFSVERPDGSNFTLKIRSTKLEDSAMYFCASTEGQQETQYFGPGTRLLVL.

The chain recombines TRBV7-9 with TRBJ1-2; D perhaps matches TRBD1 (6 bases). The V gene lost 1 base and the J gene lost 4 bases, with 10 bases spanning the gap. CDR1 is SEHNR, CDR2 FQNEAQ, per germline (reference sequence). This CDR3 has 14 amino acids. CDR3 DNA: TGTGCCAGCAGCTTAGAGACAGGACCCTATGGCTACACCTTC. It translates to CASSLETGPYGYTF.

The chain joins TRBV5-1 to TRBJ2-4; either TRBD1 or TRBD2 may fit D (5 bases each). Germline CDR1 is SGHRS and CDR2 is YFSETQ. The CDR3 consists of 17 residues. V was clipped by 2 bases and J by 0 bases, with 15 bases between them. CDR3 in amino acids: CASSLGTDQLAKNIQYF. The CDR3 DNA follows: TGCGCCAGCAGCTTAGGGACGGACCAACTAGCCAAAAACATTCAGTACTTC.

The chain recombines TRBV7-9 with TRBJ2-1; a possible D gene is TRBD2 (5 bases). Germline CDR1 is SEHNR and CDR2 is FQNEAQ (reference sequence). This CDR3 spans 14 amino acids. Deletions cut 3 bases from V and 4 bases from J, with 10 bases between. The CDR3 bases are TGTGCCAGCAGCTTCGTGCGGGCATACAATGAGCAGTTCTTC. It encodes CASSFVRAYNEQFF.

CDR3 sequence reads: CASKRDSHGYTF. CDR3 DNA sequence: TGTGCCAGCAAAAGGGACAGCCATGGCTACACCTTC. The chain recombines TRBV6-1 with TRBJ1-2; 7 bases fit TRBD1. After removal of 7 bases from V and 6 bases from J, the junction contained 5 bases not matched to a gene. Germline CDR1 reads MNHNS; CDR2 reads SASEGT. The CDR3 length is 12 residues.

This chain uses TRBV5-8 with TRBJ2-7; no clear D. Germline CDR1 SGHTS, CDR2 YDEGEE. The CDR3 has 12 amino acids. Trimming removed 2 bases from V and 3 bases from J, with 6 bases in between. In DNA, the CDR3 is TGTGCCAGCAGCTTAAACGACTACGAGCAGTACTTC. Residues: CASSLNDYEQYF.

The chain links TRBV19 to TRBJ2-5, with 8 bases matching TRBD2. The CDR3 consists of 15 residues. V was pared by 5 bases and J by 5 bases, with 10 bases of the junction left unmatched. Germline CDR1 reads LNHDA; CDR2 reads SQIVND (reference sequence). In DNA form, the CDR3 reads TGTGCCAGTAGTTCCTCGGGGGGGCAGTGGGAGACCCAGTACTTC. The encoded protein is CASSSSGGQWETQYF.

CDR3 sequence (DNA): TGTGCCAGCAGCTTTCCCAGGGCGAACACCGGGGAGCTGTTTTTT. It translates to CASSFPRANTGELFF. The rearrangement joins TRBV7-2 to TRBJ2-2; TRBD1 might be the D (5 bases). The CDR3 spans 15 residues. Germline V gene sequence: CDR1 SGHTA, CDR2 FQGNSA. Between the trimmed V and J ends, which lost 3 bases and 0 bases, there was a span of 8 bases.

The chain recombines TRBV27 with TRBJ1-1; no clear D gene. The germline V and J ends were trimmed by 4 bases and 0 bases, with 6 bases remaining between them. CDR1 and CDR2 from the germline V gene are MNHEY and SMNVEV (reference sequence). This CDR3 has 13 amino acids. The CDR3 sequence is CASSWDLNTEAFF. The CDR3 nucleotides read TGTGCCAGCAGTTGGGATTTGAACACTGAAGCTTTCTTT.

V is TRBV27 and J is TRBJ1-6; possibly TRBD1 for D (5 bases). The CDR3 length is 17 residues. Germline CDR1 MNHEY, CDR2 SMNVEV (reference sequence). The V gene lost 5 bases and the J gene lost 5 bases, with 19 bases spanning the gap. CDR3 sequence (DNA): TGTGCCAGCAGTCCCTCCTGGGACTCCTGGGATAATTCACCCCTCCACTTT. Amino acid sequence: CASSPSWDSWDNSPLHF.

The chain has TRBV5-6 and TRBJ2-7, with TRBD1 as a possible D gene (5 bases). V was trimmed by 2 bases and J by 5 bases, leaving 14 bases between them. The CDR3 spans 14 residues. Germline CDR1 and CDR2: SGHDT and YYEEEE. This CDR3 reads CASSLGALPNEQYF. The CDR3 coding sequence is TGTGCCAGCAGCTTAGGGGCGCTTCCCAACGAGCAGTACTTC.

The chain couples TRBV4-1 to TRBJ1-5; D remains unclear. This CDR3 spans 14 amino acids. Deletions cut 1 base from V and 4 bases from J, with 8 bases between. Germline V lookup: CDR1 MGHRA, CDR2 YSYEKL. The CDR3 DNA reads TGCGCCAGCAGCCAAGTTAGGGTTAATCAGCCCCAGCATTTT. As protein: CASSQVRVNQPQHF.